This is a list of T cell receptor beta chains from one sample in a study of cytomegalovirus exposure and HLA in healthy donors. Some clones are missing from TCRdb's copy, which holds only in-frame ones; the method was immunoSEQ multiplex PCR. The data show 150,000 to 200,000 clones, just under 80% seen once. The sequenced material came from PBMCs. The receptors stem from a woman aged 25 to 39 in good health and CMV-seronegative. Each CDR3 is given with its conserved first and last residue. D genes are given only for firm matches. The size entry is marked missing in some rows and otherwise reads once, few, many or a size class.

clone_size d_call j_call v_call cdr3_nt cdr3_aa
NA NA TRBJ1-6 TRBV6-1 TGTGCCAGCAGTGAAGCTGGTTCCCCGAGTTCACCCCTCCACTTT CASSEAGSPSSPLHF
once TRBD2 TRBJ2-3 TRBV29-1 TGCAGCGTTGACAGGGAGGGAGATACGCAGTATTTT CSVDREGDTQYF
NA NA TRBJ1-5 TRBV12-2 TGTGCAAGTCGCCCTCGACAGGGTCGGCAGCCCCAGCATTTT CASRPRQGRQPQHF
NA NA TRBJ2-7 TRBV5-8 TGTGCCAGCAGCTTGGGGTCGCAGGGTCTTCGGTACTTC CASSLGSQGLRYF
NA NA TRBJ1-1 TRBV30 TGTGCCTGGAGTGTATCCATGAACACTGAAGCTTTCTTT CAWSVSMNTEAFF
NA NA TRBJ1-1 TRBV5-1 TGCGCCAGCAGCTTTGGGAGGGTTATGAACACTGAAGCTTTCTTT CASSFGRVMNTEAFF
NA TRBD1 TRBJ2-7 TRBV6-1 TGTGCCAGCAGTGAAGAGGGACAGGGTTTCGACGAGCAGTACTTC CASSEEGQGFDEQYF
NA NA TRBJ1-2 TRBV18 TGTGCCAGCTCACCTTCGGGGGGGGCCTATGGCTACACCTTC CASSPSGGAYGYTF
NA NA TRBJ2-5 TRBV5-4 TGTGCCAGCAGGCGGATGGGGGGGCCGGGAGAGACCCAGTACTTC CASRRMGGPGETQYF
NA TRBD2 TRBJ2-3 TRBV4-2 TGTGCCAGCAGCCAAGAAAGCGGGGGGACCACAGATACGCAGTATTTT CASSQESGGTTDTQYF